Presented here are 14 T cell receptor beta chains from one specimen sequenced in a study of blood T cell repertoires in COVID-19. Profiled with immunoSEQ multiplex PCR; TCRdb holds only in-frame clones, not every one. The sample records about 120,000 clones, around 87% being singletons. The sequencing sample was made of peripheral blood. These receptors came from a woman between 50 and 59 years old with acute or convalescent COVID-19.

The CDR3 sequence: CASSLGQGSYNEQFF. CDR3 in DNA: TGCGCCAGCAGCTTGGGACAGGGGTCCTACAATGAGCAGTTCTTC. The chain joins TRBV5-1 to TRBJ2-1; the match to TRBD1 covers 8 bases. V gave up 0 bases and J gave up 1 base; unmatched junction bases: 0. The CDR3 sequence is 15 residues long. Germline lookup yields CDR1 SGHRS and CDR2 YFSETQ.

This sequence joins TRBV3-1 (or the pseudogene TRBV3-2) and TRBJ2-7; 12 nucleotides align to TRBD2. Trimming removed 4 bases from V and 7 bases from J; junction bases left unmatched: 8. The CDR3 extends over 15 amino acids. Germline lookup yields CDR1 LGHDT and CDR2 YNNKEL (reference sequence). The CDR3 coding sequence is TGTGCCAGCAGCCCCCTAGCGGGAGGGCCTTGGGAGCAGTACTTC. Amino acids: CASSPLAGGPWEQYF.

The chain has TRBV15 and TRBJ1-2, with 11 bases fitting TRBD1. The CDR3 sequence is 15 residues long. The germline V gene encodes CDR1 LNHNV and CDR2 YYDKDF (reference sequence). V lost 1 base to trimming and J lost 8 bases; unmatched junction nucleotides: 6. The CDR3 region is CATSRGRTGGVGYTF. Written as DNA, the CDR3 is TGTGCCACCAGCAGAGGCCGGACAGGGGGCGTAGGCTACACCTTC.

The rearrangement uses TRBV6-5 and TRBJ2-2, with D maybe TRBD1 (6 bases). Germline V lookup: CDR1 MNHEY, CDR2 SVGAGI. Trimming left V 2 bases short and J 3 bases short, with 10 bases between. CDR3 length: 15 residues. The CDR3 spells CASSYGDTYTGELFF. The CDR3 DNA reads TGTGCCAGCAGTTACGGGGACACTTACACCGGGGAGCTGTTTTTT.

This clone has just one count. This chain's CDR3 is CASSRASGSFGETQYF. The CDR3 DNA reads TGTGCCAGCAGCCGGGCTAGCGGGAGCTTCGGGGAGACCCAGTACTTC. The J gene is TRBJ2-5, the V gene TRBV7-2; 10 bases are shared with TRBD2. The germline V gene encodes CDR1 SGHTA and CDR2 FQGNSA. This CDR3 is 16 amino acids long. The junction had 11 bases not matched to a gene; V was cut back by 5 bases and J by 5 bases.

The J gene is TRBJ2-3, the V gene TRBV9; TRBD2 is a possible D gene (5 bases). CDR1 is SGDLS and CDR2 is YYNGEE in the germline V gene. This CDR3 is 14 amino acids long. V gave up 4 bases and J gave up 2 bases, with 11 bases separating them. The CDR3 DNA sequence: TGTGCCAGCAGCTCCCGACTATCCACAGATACGCAGTATTTT. Its protein is CASSSRLSTDTQYF.

The V and J genes are TRBV24-1 and TRBJ2-3; a weak D match, TRBD2 (6 bases). The CDR3 consists of 16 residues. Trimming removed 7 bases from V and 2 bases from J, with 18 bases in between. Germline CDR1 reads KGHDR; CDR2 reads SFDVKD. CDR3 sequence reads: CATSDPGLSLTDTQYF. CDR3 nucleotide sequence: TGTGCCACCAGCGACCCGGGACTCTCACTCACAGATACGCAGTATTTT.

This clone was seen a handful of times. The same CDR3 arises from other DNA sequences in this sample as well. The chain recombines TRBV10-3 with TRBJ2-1; TRBD2 might be the D (6 bases). This CDR3 has 13 amino acids. Germline V gives CDR1 ENHRY, CDR2 SYGVKD. The V end lost 7 bases, the J end lost 5 bases, and 12 bases lay between the germline ends. As DNA, the CDR3 is TGTGCCATCACTCCCCGGGAGAACAATGAGCAGTTCTTC. Amino acids: CAITPRENNEQFF.

The genes are TRBV9 and TRBJ1-1; D is undetermined. The V gene's germline CDR1 is SGDLS and CDR2 YYNGEE. The CDR3 contains 15 residues. Between the trimmed V and J ends, which lost 4 bases and 4 bases, there was a span of 17 bases. The CDR3 DNA is TGTGCCAGCAGCCTCCCCGCTGGAGGGCTCACTGAAGCTTTCTTT. Translated, it gives CASSLPAGGLTEAFF.

This rearrangement joins TRBV2 to TRBJ1-2, with 8 bases fitting TRBD1. The CDR3 is 13 residues long. The V segment lost 4 bases and the J segment 4 bases; nucleotides outside the gene matches: 2. Germline CDR1 and CDR2: SNHLY and FYNNEI. The CDR3 DNA is TGTGCCAGCAGTGTAGGACAGGGCTATGGCTACACCTTC. It specifies CASSVGQGYGYTF. The complete variable domain, with remaining parts taken from reference TRBV2 and TRBJ1-2, reads EPEVTQTPSHQVTQMGQEVILRCVPISNHLYFYWYRQILGQKVEFLVSFYNNEISEKSEIFDDQFSVERPDGSNFTLKIRSTKLEDSAMYFCASSVGQGYGYTFGSGTRLTVV.

The CDR3 here is CASHRGLSTGELFF. The CDR3 DNA reads as TGTGCCAGCCACAGGGGGCTGAGCACCGGGGAGCTGTTTTTT. The chain couples TRBV6-6 to TRBJ2-2; TRBD1 aligns across 9 bases. The CDR3 consists of 14 residues. V lost 8 bases and J lost 4; bases outside the gene matches: 5. Germline V CDR1 and CDR2: MNHNY, SVGAGI (reference sequence).

This clone was recorded only once. The chain recombines TRBV19 with TRBJ2-7; 7 nucleotides align to TRBD2. Trimming cost V 5 bases and J 1 base; bases outside gene matches: 5. The CDR3 sequence is 14 residues long. CDR1 and CDR2 from the germline V gene are LNHDA and SQIVND (reference sequence). This CDR3 reads CASSSQRGSYEQYF. The DNA for the CDR3 is TGTGCCAGTAGTTCGCAGCGGGGTTCCTACGAGCAGTACTTC.

This chain joins TRBV6-5 and TRBJ1-1, with 9 bases that match TRBD1. CDR1 is MNHEY, CDR2 SVGAGI, per germline. The V and J ends lost 5 bases and 6 bases, in that order; junction bases with no gene match: 7. This CDR3 has 14 amino acids. CDR3 nucleotide sequence: TGTGCCAGCAGTCCCAACCGGGACAGGGCTGAAGCTTTCTTT. Encoded protein: CASSPNRDRAEAFF.

The chain uses TRBV10-3 and TRBJ1-4, with 7 nucleotides matching TRBD1. The trim removed 0 bases at V and 0 bases at J, leaving 4 bases unmatched. This CDR3 has 17 residues. In germline, CDR1 is ENHRY, CDR2 SYGVKD. The CDR3 DNA reads as TGTGCCATCAGTGAGTCGGGACAGCCCGCAACTAATGAAAAACTGTTTTTT. Residues: CAISESGQPATNEKLFF.